This T cell receptor beta chain was captured by sequencing in a study of blood T cell repertoires in COVID-19. Study details: PBMCs, B-cell-depleted T cells, or T cells were the source of the cDNA or gDNA that made up the material.

While infection was still active, Seattle patients were enrolled and then followed longitudinally. In the source study's methods: Amplified reference gene primers provided the basis for estimating nucleated cell counts. Method: immunoSEQ multiplex PCR; TCRdb's copy keeps in-frame clones and lacks some. The V and J calls and clone size come from that table; D and trimming were worked out from the DNA. The table includes about 320,000 clones, approximately 88% detected once. Germline values: CDR1 LNHDA, CDR2 SQIVND (reference sequence). V was clipped by 7 bases and J by 0 bases; unmatched bases: 6. This CDR3 comprises 15 residues.

This chain joins TRBV19 and TRBJ2-1, with TRBD2 matching 7 bases. The clonotype was recovered from a woman aged 25 to 45 with COVID-19, enrolled during active disease. The material sequenced was peripheral blood. CDR3 amino acids: CASKLAESSYNEQFF. The CDR3 DNA is TGTGCCAGTAAGCTAGCGGAGAGCTCCTACAATGAGCAGTTCTTC.